This T cell receptor beta chain was captured in a study of blood T cell repertoires in COVID-19. Profiled with immunoSEQ multiplex PCR; TCRdb holds only in-frame clones, not every one. The profile covers some 100,000 clones, with just over 90% appearing a single time and around 1% taken by the ten largest. This CDR3 has 15 amino acids. Germline V lookup: CDR1 KGHSH, CDR2 LQKENI. Trimming removed 2 bases at V and 2 bases at J, with 7 bases between. Sample: peripheral blood. This chain links TRBV18 with TRBJ2-6, with a weak D call TRBD2 (5 bases). The receptor comes from a man aged 60 to 69 with acute or convalescent COVID-19. The CDR3 sequence: CASSPSGAGANVLTF. DNA of the CDR3: TGTGCCAGCTCACCATCCGGGGCTGGGGCCAACGTCCTGACTTTC.